Detailed here is one T cell receptor beta chain. The sample originates from a study of T cell changes during pregnancy in multiple sclerosis. TCRdb's copy holds only in-frame clones and misses some; the assay was immunoSEQ multiplex PCR. Among approximately 70,000 clones listed, 92% were seen once. The CDR3 sequence is 15 residues long. Germline values: CDR1 SGHTA, CDR2 FQGNSA. The ends lost 1 base at V and 8 bases at J; junction bases unmatched: 7. The chain joins TRBV7-2 to TRBJ2-1; TRBD2 matches 8 bases. Sequenced here: peripheral blood, sampled in the second trimester of pregnancy. The receptor was derived from a female donor in good health, enrolled as a control in a pregnancy study. The CDR3 is CASSLGGLVVDEQFF. In DNA form, the CDR3 reads TGTGCCAGCAGCTTAGGGGGACTAGTTGTGGATGAGCAGTTCTTC.